The clone carrying this T cell receptor (beta chain) was observed a single time. Antigen unknown. The source of the sample is a study of blood T cells in healthy people across ages. Primed by a sample-barcoded 5' primer and a J-beta primer mix, a second PCR proceeded for 7 to 11 cycles. TCRdb reprocessed the 5' RACE reads via MiXCR and lists one record per CDR3 protein. The repertoire holds 800,000 or so distinct CDR3 sequences, around two thirds seen once, with around a quarter in the top ten. The ends were cut back, 0 bases at V and 7 bases at J, with 13 bases in the middle. CDR3 length: 14 amino acids. CDR1 is SGHDT, CDR2 YYEEEE, per germline. Findings of the study overall: Leaving the PBMCs unsorted stopped any conclusive comparison of naive versus antigen-experienced cells.

The chain is built from TRBV5-6 and TRBJ1-2, with D perhaps TRBD1 (6 bases). Input material: blood. The receptor was isolated from a young man in good health. In DNA form, the CDR3 reads TGTGCCAGCAGCTTGGGGGACATAAGCTTTGGCTACACCTTC. It is translated as CASSLGDISFGYTF.